This T cell receptor (beta chain) originates from a study of T cell changes during pregnancy in multiple sclerosis. The CDR3 covers 18 residues. V lost 1 base, J lost 5 bases, and 13 bases stayed unmatched. CDR1 and CDR2 (germline): KGHSH, LQKENI. The table came from immunoSEQ multiplex PCR; TCRdb's copy has only in-frame clones and leaves some out. The sample includes approximately 28,000 clones, approximately 89% of them seen just once. Specimen: CD8+ T cells from peripheral blood mononuclear cells, collected in the second trimester of pregnancy. The sequence was obtained from a female donor with multiple sclerosis, enrolled in a pregnancy study. The chain carries TRBV18 and TRBJ2-1; 8 bases are shared with TRBD2. The CDR3 nucleotides are TGTGCCAGCTCACCACAAGGTTCTCCGGGAGGGTTGGACAATGAGCAGTTCTTC. Encoded protein: CASSPQGSPGGLDNEQFF.